This T cell receptor (beta chain) came from a study of T cells in Graves' hyperthyroidism and ophthalmopathy. Study-wide context: Blood was drawn when the patient was first diagnosed and still untreated. Study outcomes and limitations: The model forecast ophthalmopathy, anticipating it by a median around 6.4 months before onset.

V shed 7 bases and J shed 0 bases, with 18 bases lying between them. The CDR3 totals 17 residues. Researchers amplified the TCR beta CDR3 regions from RNA transcripts. Carried out on the TCR CDR3, a first-round RT-PCR used the HTBI primer set. TCRdb reprocessed the multiplex PCR reads with MiXCR, giving one entry per CDR3 protein. Here the sample spans around 250,000 distinct CDR3 sequences, more than 12% being singletons. This clonotype has ten or more counts. What it recognizes is unknown. Hyperthyroidism, newly diagnosed and lasting under 2 months, affected patients aged 18 to 65. This blood was taken when hyperthyroidism was first diagnosed, before any ophthalmopathy symptoms existed.

The clonotype comes from a woman aged 40 to 50 with Graves' hyperthyroidism that later progressed to Graves' ophthalmopathy. The material sequenced was blood. The chain combines TRBV12-3 or TRBV12-4 with TRBJ2-2; maybe TRBD2 (7 bases). Here the CDR3 reads CASIRGAYPSNTGELFF. The CDR3, as DNA: TGTGCCAGCATCCGGGGGGCCTACCCCTCGAACACCGGGGAGCTGTTTTTT.